Listed here are 28 T cell receptor beta chains from one sample, sequenced in a study of T cell repertoires in cytomegalovirus infection. These receptors' antigens are unknown. TCRdb used MiXCR to reprocess the reads, holding one entry per CDR3 protein. The profile shows approximately 310,000 distinct CDR3 sequences, 20% to 25% of them singletons. The material was cultured PBMCs, obtained from culture after CMV antigen stimulation. The source is a human donor in good health (CMV status not recorded). Some clones in this sample may be carry-over from other donors' samples.

There are a few counts of this clonotype. The V and J genes are TRBV4-2 and TRBJ1-5; possibly TRBD1 for D (5 bases). The germline V gene has CDR1 LGHNA and CDR2 YNFKEQ. The V end lost 0 bases, the J end lost 4 bases, and 7 bases lay between the germline ends. The CDR3 spans 14 residues. CDR3 protein: CASSQDWGNQPQHF. CDR3 nucleotides: TGTGCCAGCAGCCAAGATTGGGGGAATCAGCCCCAGCATTTT.

This chain uses TRBV20-1 with TRBJ1-2; TRBD1 is a possible D gene (6 bases). Germline V gene sequence: CDR1 DFQATT, CDR2 SNEGSKA (reference sequence). V was pared by 3 bases and J by 8 bases, with 13 bases between. The CDR3 length is 12 residues. The CDR3 here is CSASGRGAGYTF. The CDR3 DNA is TGCAGTGCTAGCGGGAGGGGGGCCGGCTACACCTTC.

The V and J genes are TRBV20-1 and TRBJ1-2; D unresolved. CDR1 and CDR2 (germline): DFQATT, SNEGSKA (reference sequence). Trimming removed 6 bases from V and 7 bases from J, with 18 bases in between. CDR3 length: 13 amino acids. CDR3 region: CSAKAARLVGYTF. Here the CDR3 DNA reads TGCAGTGCAAAGGCCGCCAGGCTTGTTGGCTACACCTTC.

V gene TRBV10-3 combines with J gene TRBJ1-1; possible D gene TRBD1, 5 bases. The CDR3 is made up of 15 amino acids. V gave up 3 bases and J gave up 4 bases, with 15 bases separating them. Germline V gene lookup returns CDR1 ENHRY and CDR2 SYGVKD. This CDR3 reads CAISEERGAFTEAFF. The CDR3 coding sequence is TGTGCCATCAGTGAAGAGAGAGGGGCATTCACTGAAGCTTTCTTT.

This chain links TRBV11-2 with TRBJ2-5; no reliable D call. Germline CDR1 is SGHAT and CDR2 is FQNNGV. V lost 3 bases to trimming and J lost 1 base, with 12 bases between them. This CDR3 is 15 amino acids long. The CDR3 bases are TGTGCCAGCAGCTTCAACATACTCGCCCAAGAGACCCAGTACTTC. As protein: CASSFNILAQETQYF.

A few counts support this clonotype. The chain couples TRBV6-2 or TRBV6-3 to TRBJ2-7; D call uncertain. This CDR3 contains 13 residues. Germline V gene data show CDR1 as MNHEY and CDR2 as SVGEGT. V was trimmed by 7 bases and J by 3 bases, leaving 13 bases between them. CDR3 in amino acids: CASNTRQFYEQYV. CDR3 in DNA: TGTGCCAGCAATACGCGGCAGTTCTACGAGCAGTACGTC.

The chain recombines TRBV7-2 with TRBJ2-5; 10 nucleotides line up with TRBD2. This CDR3 comprises 16 residues. After removal of 2 bases from V and 4 bases from J, the junction contained 7 bases not matched to a gene. Germline assignment: CDR1 SGHTA and CDR2 FQGNSA. CDR3 nucleotide sequence: TGTGCCAGCAGCTTAAGCGGGGGGGGGGTTGGAGAGACCCAGTACTTC. Encoded protein: CASSLSGGGVGETQYF.

This clonotype was observed a handful of times. The chain has TRBV6-2 or TRBV6-3 and TRBJ2-4, with TRBD2 matching 7 bases. Germline values: CDR1 MNHEY, CDR2 SVGEGT. The CDR3 totals 13 residues. The junction had 4 bases not matched to a gene; V was cut back by 4 bases and J by 7 bases. The CDR3: CASSSAGVNIQYF. As DNA, the CDR3 is TGTGCCAGCAGTTCCGCGGGAGTCAACATTCAGTACTTC.

The chain recombines TRBV7-2 with TRBJ2-7, with 7 bases that match TRBD1. The CDR3 runs 14 residues. Germline assignment: CDR1 SGHTA and CDR2 FQGNSA. V trimming: 0 bases; J trimming: 3 bases; junction bases outside the gene matches: 2. CDR3 protein: CASSLAGQLYEQYF. The DNA of the CDR3 is TGTGCCAGCAGCTTAGCGGGACAGCTCTACGAGCAGTACTTC.

The sample holds a few counts of this clonotype. The CDR3, as DNA: TGTGCCAGCAGTCGGTTGGCGGGCCCTAACTATGGCTACACCTTC. This translates into CASSRLAGPNYGYTF. This chain connects TRBV12-3 or TRBV12-4 to TRBJ1-2, with D hard to call. The CDR3 covers 15 residues. Trimming stripped 5 bases from V and 0 bases from J, with 13 bases between.

The rearrangement uses TRBV29-1 and TRBJ1-2; no firm D call. The CDR3 extends over 10 amino acids. Trimming cost V 4 bases and J 7 bases, with 7 bases left between them. The germline CDR1 and CDR2 sequences are SQVTM and ANQGSEA. CDR3 sequence: CSVGWSGYTF. The CDR3 DNA reads TGCAGCGTTGGATGGTCTGGCTACACCTTC. The variable domain in full, completed from reference TRBV29-1 and TRBJ1-2, reads SAVISQKPSRDICQRGTSLTIQCQVDSQVTMMFWYRQQPGQSLTLIATANQGSEATYESGFVIDKFPISRPNLTFSTLTVSNMSPEDSSIYLCSVGWSGYTFGSGTRLTVV.

V is TRBV30 and J is TRBJ1-1; D not resolved. The CDR3 covers 11 residues. Per the germline V gene, CDR1 is GTSNPN and CDR2 is SVGIG (reference sequence). Trimming shortened V by 4 bases and J by 7 bases, and 10 bases separated the two germline ends. CDR3: CAWTMTDEAFF. The CDR3 DNA reads TGTGCCTGGACCATGACCGATGAAGCTTTCTTT. The full variable domain, in which reference TRBV30 and TRBJ1-1 provide the parts outside the CDR3, is SQTIHQWPATLVQPVGSPLSLECTVEGTSNPNLYWYRQAAGRGLQLLFYSVGIGQISSEVPQNLSASRPQDRQFILSSKKLLLSDSGFYLCAWTMTDEAFFGQGTRLTVV.

This clonotype was seen a few times. CDR3 DNA sequence: TGTGCCAGCAGCTTAGAGGGCAGGGCTTTAATACTAGCCAAAAACATTCAGTACTTC. It specifies CASSLEGRALILAKNIQYF. This chain links TRBV5-6 with TRBJ2-4; tentatively, D is TRBD1 or TRBD2 (5 bases each). The CDR3 spans 19 residues. Trimming cost V 2 bases and J 0 bases, with 21 bases left between them. CDR1 and CDR2 (germline): SGHDT, YYEEEE. The variable domain in full, completed from reference TRBV5-6 and TRBJ2-4, reads DAGVTQSPTHLIKTRGQQVTLRCSPKSGHDTVSWYQQALGQGPQFIFQYYEEEERQRGNFPDRFSGHQFPNYSSELNVNALLLGDSALYLCASSLEGRALILAKNIQYFGAGTRLSVL.

V is TRBV11-2 and J is TRBJ1-1; D might be TRBD1 (5 bases). The CDR3 runs to 13 residues. V lost 5 bases, J lost 7 bases, and 14 bases lay in between. The V gene's germline CDR1 is SGHAT and CDR2 FQNNGV. CDR3 DNA: TGTGCCAGCAGCACGACGGGACGTCGTGAAGCTTTCTTT. Its protein product is CASSTTGRREAFF.

The rearrangement links TRBV7-2 to TRBJ2-1; D not certain. Germline CDR1 is SGHTA and CDR2 is FQGNSA. The germline V and J ends were trimmed by 5 bases and 5 bases, with 10 bases remaining between them. The CDR3 totals 13 residues. The CDR3 spells CASSPTYNNEQFF. In DNA, the CDR3 is TGTGCCAGCAGCCCGACTTATAACAATGAGCAGTTCTTC.

J is TRBJ1-2 and V is TRBV11-2; D not resolved. V dropped 4 bases and J dropped 3 bases, with 9 bases sitting between them. The CDR3 sequence is 13 residues long. Germline V lookup: CDR1 SGHAT, CDR2 FQNNGV. CDR3: CASSSTTYYGYTF. The CDR3 DNA reads as TGTGCCAGCAGCTCGACAACCTACTATGGCTACACCTTC.

With respect to this clonotype: In this CDR3 the conserved last residue, phenylalanine or tryptophan, is missing, so a read error is likely. The chain combines TRBV6-5 with TRBJ2-3; 10 nucleotides align to TRBD2. Germline-derived CDR1 and CDR2 are MNHEY and SVGAGI. CDR3 length equals 16 residues. CDR3 protein: CARSYSIGTSADTQYV. The CDR3 DNA reads TGTGCCAGAAGTTACTCGATTGGGACTAGCGCAGATACGCAGTATGTT.

This sequence joins TRBV7-8 and TRBJ2-1; D gene ambiguous. Trimming removed 2 bases from V and 5 bases from J, with 10 bases in between. This CDR3 comprises 14 residues. Germline V CDR1 and CDR2: SGHVS, FQNEAQ. The CDR3 DNA reads as TGTGCCAGCAGCTTACTTCTGGCCGACAATGAGCAGTTCTTC. It is translated as CASSLLLADNEQFF.

This chain connects TRBV19 to TRBJ2-7; maybe TRBD1 (5 bases). This CDR3 region has 13 residues. Germline V gene data show CDR1 as LNHDA and CDR2 as SQIVND (reference sequence). Trimming took off 5 bases at V and 5 bases at J, with 13 bases between the two ends. The CDR3 nucleotides read TGTGCCAGTAGTCCCCGGACAATCCACGAGCAGTACTTC. Translated: CASSPRTIHEQYF.

The CDR3 bases are TGCGCCAGCAGCTTGGTTTCGGGGGCGGATGACTATGGCTACACCTTC. Amino acids: CASSLVSGADDYGYTF. The rearrangement uses TRBV5-1 and TRBJ1-2; perhaps TRBD1 as D (6 bases). Trimming shortened V by 0 bases and J by 3 bases, and 15 bases separated the two germline ends. This CDR3 is built from 16 residues. Germline V gives CDR1 SGHRS, CDR2 YFSETQ.

The gene calls are TRBV7-9 and TRBJ2-1; D remains unclear. The germline V gene encodes CDR1 SEHNR and CDR2 FQNEAQ (reference sequence). The CDR3 is 13 amino acids. V shed 5 bases and J shed 5 bases, with 10 bases lying between them. Here the CDR3 DNA reads TGTGCCAGCAGCGTAGTATGGCACAATGAGCAGTTCTTC. This translates into CASSVVWHNEQFF.

This clonotype was seen a few times. The CDR3 nucleotides read TGTGCCAGCAGTTACCGGGGGTCCTACGAGCAGTACGTC. Translated: CASSYRGSYEQYV. The rearrangement links TRBV6-2 or TRBV6-3 to TRBJ2-7; maybe TRBD2 (6 bases). This CDR3 is built from 13 residues. From germline, CDR1 is MNHEY and CDR2 SVGEGT. Trimming took 2 bases from V and 1 from J, leaving 6 bases between them.

The genes are TRBV6-2 or TRBV6-3 and TRBJ1-5; 7 bases agree with TRBD1. The germline V gene has CDR1 MNHEY and CDR2 SVGEGT. Trimming removed 6 bases from V and 4 bases from J; junction bases left unmatched: 9. The CDR3 length is 15 residues. In nucleotides, the CDR3 is TGTGCCAGCAGATCCGACAGGGTTGAAAATCAGCCCCAGCATTTT. Translation: CASRSDRVENQPQHF.

This clonotype was recorded a few times. This chain joins TRBV12-3 or TRBV12-4 and TRBJ2-1; D is possibly TRBD1 (6 bases). The CDR3 loop spans 13 amino acids. Trimming took 3 bases from V and 9 from J, leaving 12 bases between them. The CDR3 protein is CASSLQKGGEQFF. In DNA, the CDR3 is TGTGCCAGCAGTTTGCAGAAAGGGGGTGAGCAGTTCTTC.

The rearrangement joins TRBV7-3 to TRBJ1-1, with 8 positions matching TRBD1. Germline V gene data show CDR1 as SGHTA and CDR2 as FQGTGA. This CDR3 is built from 17 residues. V lost 5 bases, J lost 9 bases, and 20 bases stayed unmatched. For the CDR3, the DNA is TGTGCCAGCAGCCCCCGGGCCCATGGACAGGGCGGAGAACAAGCTTTCTTT. Translating gives CASSPRAHGQGGEQAFF. The variable domain in full, completed from reference TRBV7-3 and TRBJ1-1, reads GAGVSQTPSNKVTEKGKYVELRCDPISGHTALYWYRQSLGQGPEFLIYFQGTGAADDSGLPNDRFFAVRPEGSVSTLKIQRTERGDSAVYLCASSPRAHGQGGEQAFFGQGTRLTVV.

V usage is TRBV20-1 and J usage is TRBJ1-6; D not certain. Trimming left V 3 bases short and J 10 bases short, with 13 bases between. This CDR3 comprises 13 residues. The germline gives CDR1 DFQATT, CDR2 SNEGSKA (reference sequence). Here the CDR3 reads CSARSGNGSPLHF. CDR3 nucleotide sequence: TGCAGTGCTAGGTCGGGGAATGGGTCACCCCTCCACTTT.

This chain links TRBV5-4 with TRBJ1-1; D is unclear. Per the germline V gene, CDR1 is SGHNT and CDR2 is YYREEE (reference sequence). CDR3 length equals 14 residues. Trimming cost V 4 bases and J 4 bases, with 14 bases left between them. CDR3 loop: CASSQRSEGTEAFF. The CDR3 nucleotides read TGTGCCAGCAGCCAACGATCAGAGGGCACTGAAGCTTTCTTT.

This clonotype has a handful of counts. The chain combines TRBV7-6 with TRBJ2-1; TRBD2 is a possible D gene (6 bases). Germline V lookup: CDR1 SGHVS, CDR2 FNYEAQ. V was cut by 2 bases and J by 1 base, with 15 bases left in between. The CDR3 covers 17 residues. The CDR3 DNA follows: TGTGCCAGCAGCTTACCGACGCGGGACGGTTCCTACAATGAGCAGTTCTTC. Translating gives CASSLPTRDGSYNEQFF.